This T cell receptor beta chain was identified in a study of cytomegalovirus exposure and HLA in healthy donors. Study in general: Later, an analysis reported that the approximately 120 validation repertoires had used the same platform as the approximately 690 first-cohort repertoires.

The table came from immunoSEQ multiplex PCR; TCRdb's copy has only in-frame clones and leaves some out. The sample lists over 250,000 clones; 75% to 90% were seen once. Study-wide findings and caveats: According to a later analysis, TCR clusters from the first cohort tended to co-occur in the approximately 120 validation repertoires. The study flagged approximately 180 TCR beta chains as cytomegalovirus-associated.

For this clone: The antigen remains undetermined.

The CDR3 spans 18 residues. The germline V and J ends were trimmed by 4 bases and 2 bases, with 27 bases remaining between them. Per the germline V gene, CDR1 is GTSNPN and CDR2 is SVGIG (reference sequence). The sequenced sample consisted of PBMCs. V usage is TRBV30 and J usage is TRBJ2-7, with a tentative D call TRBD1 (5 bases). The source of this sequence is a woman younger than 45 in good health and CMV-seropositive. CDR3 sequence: CAWIRKGYEALGTYEQYF. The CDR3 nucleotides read TGTGCCTGGATTCGGAAGGGGTACGAGGCCCTCGGCACCTACGAGCAGTACTTC.